The T cell receptor beta chain under discussion was sequenced for a study of blood T cell repertoires in COVID-19. Across the whole study: Researchers got acute and convalescent COVID-19 samples from the United States, Italy and Spain. The analysed material was cDNA or gDNA that came from T cells, B-cell-depleted T cells, or PBMCs.

Original methodology: The assay estimated nucleated cells by amplifying reference gene primers. Method: immunoSEQ multiplex PCR; TCRdb's copy keeps in-frame clones and lacks some. D and trimming come from the DNA, and the V and J calls and clone size come from that table. This sample carries roughly 160,000 clones, approximately 85% of them seen once, and the ten largest clones take 6.5% to 7.5%. Seattle researchers signed up patients amid active infection and tracked them longitudinally. This CDR3 is 14 amino acids long. V lost 3 bases to trimming and J lost 2 bases, with 11 bases between them. From germline, CDR1 is SGHRS and CDR2 YFSETQ. About this clone: Other DNA sequences in the same sample also yield this CDR3.

Sequencing input: peripheral blood. The chain couples TRBV5-1 to TRBJ2-5, with a tentative D call TRBD1 (6 bases). This receptor was taken from a man older than 75 with COVID-19, enrolled during active disease. CDR3 sequence reads: CASSWGRGQETQYF. The CDR3 nucleotides read TGCGCCAGCAGCTGGGGAAGGGGGCAAGAGACCCAGTACTTC.